The clone carrying this TCR beta chain was detected a few times. Its antigen is not known. The data derive from a study of response to subunit inactivated influenza vaccine. Findings and caveats of the study: Authors proposed each seasonal influenza vaccination draws in few new T cells.

TCRdb ran MiXCR on the RT-PCR reads and lists one entry per CDR3 protein. The sample records about 540,000 distinct CDR3 sequences, 12% to 15% being singletons. The CDR3 is made up of 19 amino acids. V trimming: 0 bases; J trimming: 1 base; junction bases outside the gene matches: 10. CDR1 LGHNA and CDR2 YSLEER come from the germline V gene. This clonotype was obtained from a man in his forties or fifties who received an inactivated influenza vaccine. Specimen: PBMCs from blood, collected 11 to 12 days after vaccination. V and J are TRBV4-3 and TRBJ2-3; 10 nucleotides line up with TRBD2. CDR3 sequence: CASSQELLAGEFGTDTQYF. As DNA, the CDR3 is TGCGCCAGCAGCCAAGAGTTGCTAGCGGGGGAATTTGGCACAGATACGCAGTATTTT.